These 32 T cell receptor beta chains originate from one sample sequenced in a study of blood T cells in healthy people across ages. The use of a sample-barcoded 5' primer and a J-beta primer mix characterized a second PCR of roughly 7 to 11 cycles. TCRdb recomputed calls from the 5' RACE reads with MiXCR, one row per CDR3 protein. The sample includes 1.8 million or so distinct CDR3 sequences, about 39% seen only once; the top ten take 20% to 25%. Input material: blood. The source of these receptors is a human donor in good health.

The chain recombines TRBV7-2 with TRBJ1-2, with 7 nucleotides matching TRBD1. The V gene end was trimmed by 4 bases and the J gene end by 3 bases; junction bases not matched to a gene: 8. This CDR3 comprises 15 residues. Germline loops: CDR1 SGHTA, CDR2 FQGNSA. The CDR3 DNA reads as TGTGCCAGCAGCTCCACGGGACAGAAATACTATGGCTACACCTTC. As protein: CASSSTGQKYYGYTF.

The chain uses TRBV2 and TRBJ2-7, with 7 bases that match TRBD1. V gave up 1 base and J gave up 0 bases; unmatched junction bases: 0. The CDR3 totals 14 residues. Germline CDR1 is SNHLY and CDR2 is FYNNEI. The CDR3 protein is CASSEEGASYEQYF. The CDR3 DNA follows: TGTGCCAGCAGTGAAGAGGGGGCCTCCTACGAGCAGTACTTC.

This chain connects TRBV7-9 to TRBJ2-3, with D hard to call. The CDR3 runs 15 residues. V lost 2 bases, J lost 1 base, and 10 bases lay in between. Germline CDR1 is SEHNR and CDR2 is FQNEAQ (reference sequence). The chain's CDR3 is CASSLIQKRTDTQYF. CDR3 coding DNA: TGTGCCAGCAGCTTAATCCAGAAACGCACAGATACGCAGTATTTT. Full variable domain (outside the CDR3, taken from reference TRBV7-9 and TRBJ2-3): DTGVSQNPRHKITKRGQNVTFRCDPISEHNRLYWYRQTLGQGPEFLTYFQNEAQLEKSRLLSDRFSAERPKGSFSTLEIQRTEQGDSAMYLCASSLIQKRTDTQYFGPGTRLTVL.

The rearrangement joins TRBV24-1 to TRBJ2-4; 11 positions agree with TRBD2. The J call may be in error: the DNA end matches TRBJ2-5 better. CDR1 is KGHDR and CDR2 is SFDVKD in the germline V gene. The CDR3 is 21 amino acids. DNA of the CDR3: TGTGCCACCAGTGATCCCGACTCTCAGGGGCTAGCGGGGGGACCTCAAGAGACCCAGTACTTC. Protein: CATSDPDSQGLAGGPQETQYF.

This clonotype was recorded a few times. This rearrangement joins TRBV6-1 to TRBJ1-2; the match to TRBD1 covers 8 bases. This CDR3 contains 15 residues. Per germline, CDR1 MNHNS and CDR2 SASEGT. The ends lost 8 bases at V and 4 bases at J; junction bases unmatched: 12. CDR3: CASHGQGSLGYGYTF. The CDR3 nucleotides are TGTGCCAGCCATGGACAGGGCTCCTTAGGCTATGGCTACACCTTC.

This clonotype came up many times. The CDR3 region is CASSYVYGGMGANVLTF. The CDR3 nucleotides read TGTGCCAGCAGTTACGTCTACGGGGGTATGGGGGCCAACGTCCTGACTTTC. The rearrangement joins TRBV6-5 to TRBJ2-6; a weak D match, TRBD2 (6 bases). Germline-derived CDR1 and CDR2 are MNHEY and SVGAGI. The V end lost 2 bases, the J end lost 4 bases, and 15 bases lay between the germline ends. The CDR3 has 17 residues.

The CDR3 bases are TGTGCCAGCAGCCGCTCCTATACTAGCGGGGGAAATGAGCAGTTCTTC. It specifies CASSRSYTSGGNEQFF. This chain joins TRBV3-1 and TRBJ2-1; TRBD2 matches 11 bases. V shed 4 bases and J 7 bases; nucleotides not matched to a gene: 9. Germline V lookup: CDR1 LGHDT, CDR2 YNNKEL (reference sequence). The CDR3 has 16 residues.

This clonotype showed up just a few times. Here the CDR3 DNA reads TGTGCCAGCAGCCCCGGAGGGTCCCCTTTCGGCGAGCAGTACTTC. This translates into CASSPGGSPFGEQYF. V usage is TRBV9 and J usage is TRBJ2-7, with D maybe TRBD2 (6 bases). Looked up from germline, CDR1 is SGDLS and CDR2 is YYNGEE. The CDR3 contains 15 residues. The ends were cut back, 4 bases at V and 6 bases at J, with 20 bases in the middle.

This chain connects TRBV29-1 to TRBJ2-5; D could derive from TRBD1 or TRBD2 (5 bases each). Gene TRBJ2-7 matches the end of the DNA better, so the J call may be wrong. Germline-derived CDR1 and CDR2 are SQVTM and ANQGSEA. The CDR3 runs 15 residues. In nucleotides, the CDR3 is TGCAGCGCCGTGGGGGTACGTGGGATCGGCGACGAGCAGTACTTC. Translating it yields CSAVGVRGIGDEQYF.

V is TRBV11-2 and J is TRBJ2-1; D tentatively reads TRBD1 or TRBD2 (5 bases each). There are 15 residues in the CDR3. The V and J ends lost 1 base and 7 bases respectively, with 14 bases between them. Germline assignment: CDR1 SGHAT and CDR2 FQNNGV. CDR3 DNA sequence: TGTGCCAGCAGCTTAGTCCCTCGGGGCCTGAATGAGCAGTTCTTC. It is translated as CASSLVPRGLNEQFF.

V usage is TRBV24-1 and J usage is TRBJ2-1; 8 positions agree with TRBD1. Trimming removed 9 bases from V and 6 bases from J; junction bases left unmatched: 6. The CDR3 is 13 residues long. CDR1 is KGHDR and CDR2 is SFDVKD in the germline V gene. CDR3 in amino acids: CATGGQVGNEQFF. The CDR3 DNA reads as TGTGCCACCGGGGGACAGGTCGGCAATGAGCAGTTCTTC.

This clonotype was seen a few times. The chain combines TRBV4-1 with TRBJ2-5; 10 positions match TRBD2. The trim removed 1 base at V and 0 bases at J, leaving 2 bases unmatched. This CDR3 has 16 residues. Germline V gene data show CDR1 as MGHRA and CDR2 as YSYEKL. CDR3 DNA: TGCGCCAGCAGCCAAGTACTAGCGGGGTACCAAGAGACCCAGTACTTC. It is translated as CASSQVLAGYQETQYF.

The CDR3 coding sequence is TGTGCCAGCAGCTTACCCGGGGGTAGTCAGCCCCAGCATTTT. Protein product: CASSLPGGSQPQHF. The V gene is TRBV7-9, the J gene TRBJ1-5, with a weak D call TRBD1 (5 bases). Germline CDR1 reads SEHNR; CDR2 reads FQNEAQ (reference sequence). V lost 2 bases and J lost 6, with 11 bases in between. CDR3 length equals 14 residues.

Only a few counts were recorded for this clonotype. V usage is TRBV7-2 and J usage is TRBJ1-2; 8 positions match TRBD1. This CDR3 comprises 17 residues. With V trimmed by 6 bases and J by 4 bases, 16 bases remained unmatched. Germline V CDR1 and CDR2: SGHTA, FQGNSA. CDR3 DNA: TGTGCCAGCAGTTCCGATCCCGGGACAGGAACCTTCTATGGCTACACCTTC. It yields the protein CASSSDPGTGTFYGYTF.

The chain employs TRBV2 and TRBJ1-2, with TRBD1 matching 11 bases. Unmatched junction bases numbered 6, after V lost 8 bases and J lost 7 bases. The CDR3 is made up of 13 amino acids. The germline gives CDR1 SNHLY, CDR2 FYNNEI. The CDR3 DNA is TGTGCCAGCCACCGGGACAGGGGGGGTGGCTACACCTTC. Residues: CASHRDRGGGYTF.

A few counts support this clonotype. The chain uses TRBV4-1 and TRBJ1-2; unclear D gene. Germline CDR1 is MGHRA and CDR2 is YSYEKL. Between the trimmed V and J ends, which lost 2 bases and 3 bases, there was a span of 4 bases. This CDR3 is built from 12 residues. Written as DNA, the CDR3 is TGCGCCAGCAGCCAACCCGACTATGGCTACACCTTC. Protein sequence: CASSQPDYGYTF.

A few counts support this clonotype. The rearrangement uses TRBV6-2 or TRBV6-3 and TRBJ2-7; 10 nucleotides match TRBD1. Germline V CDR1 and CDR2: MNHEY, SVGEGT. V shed 2 bases and J 7 bases; nucleotides not matched to a gene: 11. There are 16 residues in the CDR3. The CDR3 spells CASSYPPGTGVREQYF. The CDR3 DNA sequence: TGTGCCAGCAGTTACCCCCCCGGGACAGGGGTTCGTGAGCAGTACTTC.

The rearrangement uses TRBV11-2 and TRBJ2-7; maybe TRBD2 (6 bases). Germline CDR1 SGHAT, CDR2 FQNNGV. The CDR3 is 14 residues long. The V end lost 4 bases, the J end lost 6 bases, and 16 bases lay between the germline ends. CDR3 sequence (DNA): TGTGCCAGCAGCTCATCGCGGGGTGTCAGCGAGCAGTACTTC. Translated, it gives CASSSSRGVSEQYF.

This clonotype was found a few times. The rearrangement joins TRBV28 to TRBJ2-5, with 7 bases that match TRBD1. The trim removed 6 bases at V and 2 bases at J, leaving 12 bases unmatched. The CDR3 extends over 16 amino acids. Per the germline V gene, CDR1 is MDHEN and CDR2 is SYDVKM. The DNA for the CDR3 is TGTGCCAGCAGGCCGACGACAGGGTGGACGCAAGAGACCCAGTACTTC. Amino acids: CASRPTTGWTQETQYF.

This clonotype was seen more than once but under ten times. With a far larger clone one base away, a read error is the likely cause. V usage is TRBV7-9 and J usage is TRBJ2-7; TRBD2 matches at 8 bases. The J call may not be correct, given that the DNA end is closer to TRBJ2-5. CDR1 is SEHNR and CDR2 is FQNEAQ in the germline V gene (reference sequence). This CDR3 comprises 12 residues. CDR3 sequence reads: CASSIAGETQYF. DNA for the CDR3: TGTGCCAGCAGCATAGCGGGGGAGACCCAGTACTTC.

V usage is TRBV20-1 and J usage is TRBJ2-4; 10 bases line up with TRBD1. The end of the DNA aligns better with TRBJ2-7, so the J call may be wrong. The CDR3 runs 14 residues. CDR1 and CDR2 (germline): DFQATT, SNEGSKA (reference sequence). DNA for the CDR3: TGCAGTGCGAGACGAGACAGGGGGCGAACCGAGCAGTACTTC. This sequence encodes CSARRDRGRTEQYF.

The CDR3 here is CASRTSRGAGNEQFF. The CDR3 DNA sequence: TGCGCCAGCAGGACTAGTAGGGGGGCGGGCAATGAGCAGTTCTTC. The chain employs TRBV4-1 and TRBJ2-1; D might be TRBD1 or TRBD2, each matching 6 bases. CDR1 is MGHRA and CDR2 is YSYEKL in the germline V gene. The CDR3 has 15 amino acids. Trimming took 6 bases from V and 6 from J, leaving 18 bases between them.

This chain links TRBV7-7 with TRBJ2-1; the D is unclear. CDR1 is SSHAT, CDR2 FNYEAQ, per germline (reference sequence). This CDR3 region has 13 residues. The V and J ends lost 3 bases and 8 bases respectively, with 11 bases between them. CDR3: CASSFGRRDEQFF. DNA of the CDR3: TGTGCCAGCAGCTTCGGTCGACGGGATGAGCAGTTCTTC.

This chain uses TRBV7-9 with TRBJ1-2; TRBD1 agrees at 9 bases. Trimming cost V 4 bases and J 4 bases; bases outside gene matches: 7. Germline CDR1 reads SEHNR; CDR2 reads FQNEAQ (reference sequence). There are 15 residues in the CDR3. The CDR3 DNA reads as TGTGCCAGCAGCTCGGACAGGGGTTCGGTCTATGGCTACACCTTC. Its translation is CASSSDRGSVYGYTF.

This clonotype was recorded a few times. The chain carries TRBV15 and TRBJ1-1; 7 bases are a match to TRBD1. Germline assignment: CDR1 LNHNV and CDR2 YYDKDF (reference sequence). This CDR3 contains 17 residues. The V segment lost 2 bases and the J segment 3 bases; nucleotides outside the gene matches: 12. CDR3 bases: TGTGCCACCAGCAGATGGACAGGAGTTACAACCGACACTGAAGCTTTCTTT. Its translation: CATSRWTGVTTDTEAFF. Full variable domain (remainder filled in from reference TRBV15 and TRBJ1-1): DAMVIQNPRYQVTQFGKPVTLSCSQTLNHNVMYWYQQKSSQAPKLLFHYYDKDFNNEADTPDNFQSRRPNTSFCFLDIRSPGLGDTAMYLCATSRWTGVTTDTEAFFGQGTRLTVV.

The sample holds many counts of this clonotype. The germline gene is not matched at one end of the junction; a read error may be the cause. The chain links TRBV5-1 to TRBJ2-7; D is perhaps TRBD1 or TRBD2 (5 bases each). Germline V gene sequence: CDR1 SGHRS, CDR2 YFSETQ. The CDR3 is 13 residues long. For the CDR3, the DNA is TGTGCCAGCAGCTTAGAAGGGACGTACGAGCAGTACTTC. This encodes CASSLEGTYEQYF.

This chain uses TRBV12-3 or TRBV12-4 with TRBJ2-5; D might be TRBD1 (7 bases). V shed 8 bases and J shed 5 bases, with 21 bases lying between them. The CDR3 has 15 amino acids. CDR3 loop: CASAAEGARMETQYF. CDR3 bases: TGTGCCAGCGCCGCGGAGGGGGCTCGGATGGAGACCCAGTACTTC.

The CDR3 DNA follows: TGCAGTGCTGTCGACAGAACGAACACTGAAGCTTTCTTT. Translation gives CSAVDRTNTEAFF. The gene calls are TRBV20-1 and TRBJ1-1; perhaps TRBD1 as D (5 bases). The CDR3 extends over 13 amino acids. V lost 5 bases, J lost 1 base, and 11 bases lay in between. The germline gives CDR1 DFQATT, CDR2 SNEGSKA (reference sequence).

The chain recombines TRBV4-3 with TRBJ1-2; a weak D match, TRBD1 (6 bases). This CDR3 comprises 17 residues. Germline V gene data show CDR1 as LGHNA and CDR2 as YSLEER. V was shortened by 0 bases and J by 2 bases, with 16 bases between the two germline ends. The CDR3 here is CASSQEGGGVLNYGYTF. CDR3 DNA: TGCGCCAGCAGCCAAGAAGGGGGGGGAGTCCTCAACTATGGCTACACCTTC.

This clonotype appeared once. The chain is built from TRBV7-9 and TRBJ1-2; no definite D call. Trimming took 5 bases from V and 8 from J, leaving 15 bases between them. This CDR3 has 13 residues. CDR1 and CDR2 from the germline V gene are SEHNR and FQNEAQ (reference sequence). The CDR3 sequence is CASSPLRMWGYTF. CDR3 nucleotides: TGTGCCAGCAGCCCCCTTCGAATGTGGGGCTACACCTTC.

Only a few counts were recorded for this clonotype. The chain uses TRBV20-1 and TRBJ2-4; 9 bases align to TRBD1. V dropped 6 bases and J dropped 8; count of bases not matched to a gene: 11. The CDR3 contains 14 residues. Germline values: CDR1 DFQATT, CDR2 SNEGSKA (reference sequence). CDR3 DNA: TGCAGTGCGGACCGGGACAGGGTAGTCGACATTCAGTACTTC. This sequence encodes CSADRDRVVDIQYF.

The chain uses TRBV20-1 and TRBJ1-5; 8 nucleotides agree with TRBD1. This CDR3 contains 14 residues. Germline-derived CDR1 and CDR2 are DFQATT and SNEGSKA (reference sequence). Trimming at V came to 0 bases and at J to 7 bases, leaving 5 bases not matched to a gene. The CDR3 loop is CSARDLRDRQPQHF. The CDR3 region has the DNA TGCAGTGCTAGAGATCTGAGGGACAGGCAGCCCCAGCATTTT.